Listed below are T cell receptor beta chains from one sample, sequenced in a study of T cells after somatic rescue of genetic block. The protocol was immunoSEQ multiplex PCR, while the TCRdb copy is restricted to in-frame clones and leaves out a portion. The table includes about 10,000 clones, around 70% detected once. What was sequenced was peripheral blood mononuclear cells (PBMCs). The source is a boy under 18. Both conserved end residues are part of each CDR3. The D gene is left open where the match is weak. Expanded clones get a size class; other rows say once, few or many, or leave the size out.

clone_size	j_call	v_call	d_call	cdr3_aa	cdr3_nt
.	TRBJ2-7	TRBV11-2	.	CASSLSPQGRKSYEQYF	TGTGCCAGCAGCTTAAGTCCCCAGGGCCGGAAGAGCTACGAGCAGTACTTC
.	TRBJ2-2	TRBV2	.	CASSPTGIGELFF	TGTGCCAGCAGCCCTACAGGAATAGGGGAGCTGTTTTTT
.	TRBJ1-1	TRBV6-5	.	CASRNPGPSNTEAFF	TGTGCCAGCAGGAATCCAGGGCCCTCGAACACTGAAGCTTTCTTT
few	TRBJ1-6	TRBV4-2	TRBD1	CASSPSDRGTSPLHF	TGTGCCAGCAGCCCTTCCGACAGGGGGACTTCACCCCTCCACTTT
.	TRBJ2-7	TRBV28	.	CASSLYAPHEQYF	TGTGCCAGCAGCCTTTATGCCCCTCACGAGCAGTACTTC
.	TRBJ2-7	TRBV5-4	.	CASSIPDQGRQYF	TGTGCCAGCAGCATCCCGGATCAGGGTCGGCAGTACTTC
.	TRBJ1-2	TRBV7-8	.	CASSQESRRNGYTF	TGTGCCAGCAGCCAAGAGTCCCGTCGGAATGGCTACACCTTC
.	TRBJ1-2	TRBV4-1	.	CASSQEPRQVAYGYTF	TGCGCCAGCAGCCAAGAACCCCGACAGGTCGCCTATGGCTACACCTTC
.	TRBJ2-3	TRBV4-2	.	CASSTVISGTDTQYF	TGTGCCAGCAGTACGGTGATTAGCGGTACAGATACGCAGTATTTT
medium-sized	TRBJ1-2	TRBV6-6	.	CASSYEGANYGYTF	TGTGCCAGCAGTTACGAAGGGGCCAACTATGGCTACACCTTC
.	TRBJ1-2	TRBV4-1	.	CASSQDRQPVGYTF	TGCGCCAGCAGCCAAGATCGCCAGCCGGTGGGCTACACCTTC